This T cell receptor beta chain was sequenced in a study of shared clonotypes between healthy human individuals. TCRdb's table, derived via immunoSEQ multiplex PCR, lists solely in-frame clones and lacks some. The sample contains about 2.1 million clones, about 93% of which appear only once. V lost 4 bases to trimming and J lost 0 bases, with 9 bases between them. Germline V gives CDR1 MGHRA, CDR2 YSYEKL. The CDR3 consists of 14 residues. Only CD45RO-negative cells positively selected for CCR7 counted as naive CD8 cells, so terminally differentiated effector memory CD45RA+ cells were excluded. Sample: naive CD8+ T cells from PBMCs. The chain employs TRBV4-1 and TRBJ2-5; no definite D call. The clonotype comes from a man between 18 and 29 years old in good health. Some clones in this sample may be carry-over from other donors' samples. CDR3 amino acids: CASSPAGYQETQYF. The CDR3 bases are TGCGCCAGCAGCCCAGCCGGTTACCAAGAGACCCAGTACTTC.